Following are 23 T cell receptor beta chains from one sample sequenced in a study of blood T cell repertoires in COVID-19. TCRdb's table, derived via immunoSEQ multiplex PCR, lists solely in-frame clones and lacks some. The sample lists some 360,000 clones, 88% seen once, with approximately 1% in the top ten. Source material: PBMCs or T cells enriched from blood (not recorded which). The receptors originated from a woman aged 25-40 years who had been exposed to COVID-19.

The chain has TRBV7-3 and TRBJ2-5, with no clear D. This CDR3 region has 13 residues. Trimming took 4 bases from V and 5 from J, leaving 11 bases between them. Germline V gene lookup returns CDR1 SGHTA and CDR2 FQGTGA. The CDR3, as DNA: TGTGCCAGCAGCTCTTTCTACGGGGAGACCCAGTACTTC. It is translated as CASSSFYGETQYF.

The CDR3 here is CAITGAGEDEQFF. CDR3 nucleotide sequence: TGTGCCATCACTGGAGCGGGAGAAGATGAGCAGTTCTTC. The rearrangement joins TRBV10-3 to TRBJ2-1, with 8 bases identical to TRBD2. Germline values: CDR1 ENHRY, CDR2 SYGVKD. V lost 7 bases to trimming and J lost 8 bases; unmatched junction nucleotides: 7. This CDR3 is 13 amino acids long.

The chain is built from TRBV19 and TRBJ2-1; 14 nucleotides agree with TRBD2. V dropped 6 bases and J dropped 8; count of bases not matched to a gene: 12. The CDR3 has 17 residues. Germline lookup yields CDR1 LNHDA and CDR2 SQIVND (reference sequence). CDR3 nucleotides: TGTGCCAGTAGACAAATCTACGGGACTAGCGGGAGTTATGAGCAGTTCTTC. This translates into CASRQIYGTSGSYEQFF. Full variable domain (missing parts from reference TRBV19 and TRBJ2-1): DGGITQSPKYLFRKEGQNVTLSCEQNLNHDAMYWYRQDPGQGLRLIYYSQIVNDFQKGDIAEGYSVSREKKESFPLTVTSAQKNPTAFYLCASRQIYGTSGSYEQFFGPGTRLTVL.

The rearrangement links TRBV18 to TRBJ1-3; tentative D call: TRBD1 (6 bases). The germline V and J ends were trimmed by 3 bases and 0 bases, with 12 bases remaining between them. Germline-derived CDR1 and CDR2 are KGHSH and LQKENI. This CDR3 region has 16 residues. The CDR3 protein is CASSPGQSASGNTIYF. For the CDR3, the DNA is TGTGCCAGCTCACCTGGACAGTCTGCCTCTGGAAACACCATATATTTT.

The gene calls are TRBV19 and TRBJ2-5, with D hard to call. V was pared by 11 bases and J by 1 base, with 14 bases between. CDR3 length: 13 amino acids. Germline CDR1 reads LNHDA; CDR2 reads SQIVND (reference sequence). The DNA of the CDR3 is TGTGCCGCCGGTGAGGCAGCCCAAGAGACCCAGTACTTC. Its translation is CAAGEAAQETQYF.

This clone was counted a single time. This CDR3 is also generated by other DNA sequences in the sample. CDR3 amino acids: CASSSTGNQPQHF. Here the CDR3 DNA reads TGTGCCAGTAGTAGTACTGGCAATCAGCCCCAGCATTTT. V and J are TRBV19 and TRBJ1-5, with no clear D. Germline V gene lookup returns CDR1 LNHDA and CDR2 SQIVND (reference sequence). CDR3 length: 13 amino acids. V gave up 4 bases and J gave up 2 bases, with 6 bases separating them. The full variable domain, with the rest looked up from reference TRBV19 and TRBJ1-5, is DGGITQSPKYLFRKEGQNVTLSCEQNLNHDAMYWYRQDPGQGLRLIYYSQIVNDFQKGDIAEGYSVSREKKESFPLTVTSAQKNPTAFYLCASSSTGNQPQHFGDGTRLSIL.

The J gene is TRBJ1-4, the V gene TRBV5-1; D not certain. The CDR3 spans 13 residues. The V end lost 0 bases, the J end lost 8 bases, and 8 bases lay between the germline ends. Germline lookup yields CDR1 SGHRS and CDR2 YFSETQ. This CDR3 reads CASSLEDKEKLFF. The CDR3 region has the DNA TGCGCCAGCAGCTTGGAAGACAAGGAAAAACTGTTTTTT.

The V and J genes are TRBV2 and TRBJ2-3; D possibly corresponds to TRBD2 (6 bases). The germline V gene has CDR1 SNHLY and CDR2 FYNNEI. The CDR3 has 15 residues. Trimming shortened V by 1 base and J by 2 bases, and 10 bases separated the two germline ends. The CDR3 here is CASSEELALTDTQYF. In DNA, the CDR3 is TGTGCCAGCAGTGAAGAACTAGCACTCACAGATACGCAGTATTTT.

The chain links TRBV6-5 to TRBJ2-7, with D possibly being TRBD2 (5 bases). The length of the CDR3 is 12 residues. V lost 8 bases and J 6 bases, leaving 14 bases between the germline ends. Germline loops: CDR1 MNHEY, CDR2 SVGAGI. DNA for the CDR3: TGTGCCAGCTCGGGGAGTTCAGGCGAGCAGTACTTC. The encoded protein is CASSGSSGEQYF.

The rearrangement uses TRBV28 and TRBJ1-6; TRBD1 might be the D (6 bases). Trimming removed 5 bases at V and 9 bases at J, with 17 bases between. The CDR3 totals 15 residues. CDR1 and CDR2 (germline): MDHEN, SYDVKM. CDR3 DNA sequence: TGTGCCAGCAGTCCTCCGACAGGCTTACCTTCACCCCTCCACTTT. Residues: CASSPPTGLPSPLHF.

The rearrangement joins TRBV24-1 to TRBJ1-2; TRBD1 matches at 7 bases. In germline, CDR1 is KGHDR, CDR2 SFDVKD. The CDR3 contains 14 residues. V was pared by 3 bases and J by 6 bases, with 6 bases of the junction left unmatched. DNA for the CDR3: TGTGCCACCAGTGATCCAGGTGGGACAGATGGCTACACCTTC. It specifies CATSDPGGTDGYTF.

The chain employs TRBV7-8 and TRBJ2-1; TRBD2 matches 14 bases. The CDR3 sequence is 17 residues long. V was pared by 5 bases and J by 6 bases, with 9 bases of the junction left unmatched. Germline values: CDR1 SGHVS, CDR2 FQNEAQ. CDR3 sequence (DNA): TGTGCCAGCAGCCGAGCGGGACTAGCGGGAGCTGGCAATGAGCAGTTCTTC. Its translation: CASSRAGLAGAGNEQFF.

V and J are TRBV27 and TRBJ1-1, with 11 nucleotides matching TRBD1. The CDR3 consists of 14 residues. CDR1 is MNHEY and CDR2 is SMNVEV in the germline V gene (reference sequence). V was pared by 4 bases and J by 7 bases, with 5 bases of the junction left unmatched. CDR3 nucleotides: TGTGCCAGCAGTTACGGACAGGGGGCTGGTGAAGCTTTCTTT. As protein: CASSYGQGAGEAFF.

The chain uses TRBV19 and TRBJ2-7, with 9 bases that match TRBD1. V lost 4 bases and J lost 4; bases outside the gene matches: 14. The germline V gene has CDR1 LNHDA and CDR2 SQIVND (reference sequence). This CDR3 comprises 17 residues. DNA of the CDR3: TGTGCCAGTAGTAAAGCCCCCGGGACAGGGATCAAGTACGAGCAGTACTTC. It encodes CASSKAPGTGIKYEQYF.

Written as DNA, the CDR3 is TGTGCCAGCAGCGTAGCTAGCGGGACGGGGTACAATGAGCAGTTCTTC. Translated, it gives CASSVASGTGYNEQFF. V usage is TRBV9 and J usage is TRBJ2-1; 9 positions match TRBD2. V dropped 0 bases and J dropped 4; count of bases not matched to a gene: 5. CDR1 is SGDLS, CDR2 YYNGEE, per germline. The CDR3 spans 16 residues.

The V call is TRBV10-2, the J call TRBJ2-4; D remains ambiguous. The germline CDR1 and CDR2 sequences are WSHSY and SAAADI. The length of the CDR3 is 14 residues. Trimming left V 7 bases short and J 0 bases short, with 10 bases between. CDR3 sequence (DNA): TGCGCCAGCACCCCGGGTCTAGCCAAAAACATTCAGTACTTC. As protein: CASTPGLAKNIQYF.

The rearrangement links TRBV27 to TRBJ2-3; 13 nucleotides match TRBD2. The germline CDR1 and CDR2 sequences are MNHEY and SMNVEV (reference sequence). The CDR3 runs to 18 residues. V dropped 4 bases and J dropped 2; count of bases not matched to a gene: 9. CDR3 nucleotide sequence: TGTGCCAGCAGTTGGGGACTAGCGGGGATATCCCTCACAGATACGCAGTATTTT. Amino acid sequence: CASSWGLAGISLTDTQYF.

The V gene is TRBV7-9, the J gene TRBJ2-1; tentative D call: TRBD2 (5 bases). Germline values: CDR1 SEHNR, CDR2 FQNEAQ (reference sequence). The V end lost 1 base, the J end lost 4 bases, and 8 bases lay between the germline ends. This CDR3 has 14 residues. CDR3 amino acids: CASSLGSEYNEQFF. The CDR3 bases are TGTGCCAGCAGCTTAGGTAGCGAGTACAATGAGCAGTTCTTC.

The CDR3 reads CSAGTGLGYTF. The CDR3 DNA reads as TGCAGTGCTGGGACAGGGTTAGGCTACACCTTC. The chain joins TRBV20-1 to TRBJ1-2; 9 nucleotides match TRBD1. Looked up from germline, CDR1 is DFQATT and CDR2 is SNEGSKA (reference sequence). This CDR3 has 11 amino acids. V lost 5 bases and J lost 8; bases outside the gene matches: 3.

The chain employs TRBV5-1 and TRBJ1-4, with TRBD1 matching over 8 bases. With 5 bases clipped from V and 7 bases from J, the junction kept 10 bases outside the gene matches. Germline CDR1 and CDR2: SGHRS and YFSETQ. The CDR3 is made up of 15 amino acids. The CDR3 sequence: CASSLGWQGAEKLFF. The CDR3 DNA reads TGCGCCAGCAGTCTAGGATGGCAGGGGGCTGAAAAACTGTTTTTT.

V usage is TRBV27 and J usage is TRBJ1-6, with D unclear. V was clipped by 6 bases and J by 5 bases, with 11 bases between them. The CDR3 is 14 residues long. Germline-derived CDR1 and CDR2 are MNHEY and SMNVEV (reference sequence). In DNA form, the CDR3 reads TGTGCCAGCAGAGCCTGGCAGGATAATTCACCCCTCCACTTT. Protein: CASRAWQDNSPLHF.

The CDR3, as DNA: TGTGCCAGCAGCACCGAGCGGGAGTGGCCCAATGAGCAGTTCTTC. It specifies CASSTEREWPNEQFF. The rearrangement uses TRBV7-3 and TRBJ2-1, with TRBD2 matching over 8 bases. The CDR3 contains 15 residues. Germline CDR1 and CDR2: SGHTA and FQGTGA. Trimming removed 5 bases from V and 6 bases from J; junction bases left unmatched: 9. The full variable domain, with the rest looked up from reference TRBV7-3 and TRBJ2-1, is GAGVSQTPSNKVTEKGKYVELRCDPISGHTALYWYRQSLGQGPEFLIYFQGTGAADDSGLPNDRFFAVRPEGSVSTLKIQRTERGDSAVYLCASSTEREWPNEQFFGPGTRLTVL.

The sample holds a few counts of this clone. The CDR3 spells CASSVATGTNEKLFF. The CDR3 coding sequence is TGTGCCAGCAGCGTAGCCACTGGAACTAATGAAAAACTGTTTTTT. The J gene is TRBJ1-4, the V gene TRBV9, with D unresolved. Germline-derived CDR1 and CDR2 are SGDLS and YYNGEE. The V gene lost 0 bases and the J gene lost 1 base, with 7 bases spanning the gap. The CDR3 is 15 residues long.